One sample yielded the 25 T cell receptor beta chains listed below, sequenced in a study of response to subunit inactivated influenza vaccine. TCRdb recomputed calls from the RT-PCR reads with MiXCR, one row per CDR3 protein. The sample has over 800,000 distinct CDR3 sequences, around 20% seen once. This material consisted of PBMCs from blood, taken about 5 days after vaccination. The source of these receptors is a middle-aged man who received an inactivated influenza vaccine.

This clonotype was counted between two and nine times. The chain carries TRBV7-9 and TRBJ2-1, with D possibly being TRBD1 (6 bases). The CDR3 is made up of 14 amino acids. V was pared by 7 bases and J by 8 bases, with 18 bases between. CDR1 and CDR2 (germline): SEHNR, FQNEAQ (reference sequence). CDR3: CASTDYTGRDEQFF. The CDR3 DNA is TGTGCCAGCACCGATTATACAGGGCGGGATGAGCAGTTCTTC.

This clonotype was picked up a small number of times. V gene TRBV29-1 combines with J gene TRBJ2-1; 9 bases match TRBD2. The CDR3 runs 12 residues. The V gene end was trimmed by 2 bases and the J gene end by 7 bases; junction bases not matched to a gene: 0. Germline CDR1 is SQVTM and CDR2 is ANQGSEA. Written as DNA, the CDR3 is TGCAGCGTTGAACTAGCGGGGAATGAGCAGTTCTTC. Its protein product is CSVELAGNEQFF.

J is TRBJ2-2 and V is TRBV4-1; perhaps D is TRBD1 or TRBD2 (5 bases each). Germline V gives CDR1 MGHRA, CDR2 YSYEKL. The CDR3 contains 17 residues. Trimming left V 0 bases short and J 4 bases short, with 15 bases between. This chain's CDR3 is CASSQDRIRGRTGELFF. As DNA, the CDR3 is TGCGCCAGCAGCCAAGATAGGATAAGGGGACGCACCGGGGAGCTGTTTTTT.

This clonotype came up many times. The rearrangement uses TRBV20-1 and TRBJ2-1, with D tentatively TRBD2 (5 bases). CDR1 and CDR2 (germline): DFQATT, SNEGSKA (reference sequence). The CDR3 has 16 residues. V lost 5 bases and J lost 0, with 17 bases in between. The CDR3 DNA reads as TGCAGTGCTGGAACCCCTAGCCCGAGCTCCTACAATGAGCAGTTCTTC. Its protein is CSAGTPSPSSYNEQFF.

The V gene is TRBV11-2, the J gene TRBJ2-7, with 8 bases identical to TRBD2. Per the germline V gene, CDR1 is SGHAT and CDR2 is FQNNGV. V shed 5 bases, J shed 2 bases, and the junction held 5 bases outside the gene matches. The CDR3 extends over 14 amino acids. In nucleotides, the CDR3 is TGTGCCAGCAGCGTCACTAGCGGAGCCTACGAGCAGTACTTC. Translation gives CASSVTSGAYEQYF.

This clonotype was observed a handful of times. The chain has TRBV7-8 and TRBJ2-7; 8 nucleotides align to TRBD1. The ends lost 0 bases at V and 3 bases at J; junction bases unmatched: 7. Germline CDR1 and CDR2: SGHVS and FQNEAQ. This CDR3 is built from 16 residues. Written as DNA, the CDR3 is TGTGCCAGCAGCTTAGCGGTGACAGGGGTCATCTACGAGCAGTACTTC. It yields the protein CASSLAVTGVIYEQYF.

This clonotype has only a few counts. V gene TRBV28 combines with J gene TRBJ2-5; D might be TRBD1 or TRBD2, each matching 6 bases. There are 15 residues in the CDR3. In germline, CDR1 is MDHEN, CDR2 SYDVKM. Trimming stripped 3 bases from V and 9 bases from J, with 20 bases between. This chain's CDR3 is CASSFLGGGRRAQYF. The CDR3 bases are TGTGCCAGCAGTTTCCTGGGGGGCGGAAGAAGGGCCCAGTACTTC.

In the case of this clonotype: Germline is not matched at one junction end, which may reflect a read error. CDR3 residues: CCARDLRGTSLYEQYF. In nucleotides, the CDR3 is TGCTGTGCTAGAGATCTCCGAGGGACCTCACTCTACGAGCAGTACTTC. The chain employs TRBV20-1 and TRBJ2-7; D might be TRBD1 or TRBD2, each matching 5 bases. This CDR3 spans 16 amino acids. CDR1 is DFQATT, CDR2 SNEGSKA, per germline (reference sequence).

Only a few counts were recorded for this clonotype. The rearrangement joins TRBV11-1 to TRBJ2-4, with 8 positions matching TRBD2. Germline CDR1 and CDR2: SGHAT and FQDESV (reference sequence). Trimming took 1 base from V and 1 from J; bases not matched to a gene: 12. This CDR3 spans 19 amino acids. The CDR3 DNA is TGTGCCAGCAGCTTAGTCGAATCCAGCGGGAGAGGTGCCAAAAACATTCAGTACTTC. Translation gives CASSLVESSGRGAKNIQYF.

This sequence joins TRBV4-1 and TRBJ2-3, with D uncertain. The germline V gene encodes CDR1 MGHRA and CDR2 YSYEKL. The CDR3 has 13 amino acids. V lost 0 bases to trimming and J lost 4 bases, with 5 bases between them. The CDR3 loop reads CASSQDPPDTQYF. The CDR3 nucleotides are TGCGCCAGCAGCCAAGATCCCCCAGATACGCAGTATTTT.

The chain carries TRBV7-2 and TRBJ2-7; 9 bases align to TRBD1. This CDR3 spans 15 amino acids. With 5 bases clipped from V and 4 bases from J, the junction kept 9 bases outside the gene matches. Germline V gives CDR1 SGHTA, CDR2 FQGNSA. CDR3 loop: CASSRSGDRAYEQYF. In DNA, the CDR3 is TGTGCCAGCAGCCGTTCGGGGGACAGGGCTTACGAGCAGTACTTC. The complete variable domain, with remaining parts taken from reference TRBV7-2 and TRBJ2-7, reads GAGVSQSPSNKVTEKGKDVELRCDPISGHTALYWYRQSLGQGLEFLIYFQGNSAPDKSGLPSDRFSAERTGGSVSTLTIQRTQQEDSAVYLCASSRSGDRAYEQYFGPGTRLTVT.

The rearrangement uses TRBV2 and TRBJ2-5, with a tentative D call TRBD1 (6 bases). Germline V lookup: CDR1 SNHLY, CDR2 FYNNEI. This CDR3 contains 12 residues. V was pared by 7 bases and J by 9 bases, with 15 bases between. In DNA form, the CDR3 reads TGTGCCAGCAAGTCACAGGGAAGCGCCCAGTACTTC. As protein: CASKSQGSAQYF.

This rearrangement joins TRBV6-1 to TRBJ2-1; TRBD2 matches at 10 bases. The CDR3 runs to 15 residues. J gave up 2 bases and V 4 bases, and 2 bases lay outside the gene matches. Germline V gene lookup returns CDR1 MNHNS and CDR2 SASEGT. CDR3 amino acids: CASSAGLAAYNEQFF. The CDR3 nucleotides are TGTGCCAGCAGTGCCGGACTAGCGGCCTACAATGAGCAGTTCTTC.

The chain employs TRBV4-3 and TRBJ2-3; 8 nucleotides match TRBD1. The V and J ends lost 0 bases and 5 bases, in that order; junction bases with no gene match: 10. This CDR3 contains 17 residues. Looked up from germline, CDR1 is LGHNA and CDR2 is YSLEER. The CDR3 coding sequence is TGCGCCAGCAGCCAAGAACGACCCAGGGGGCTCGTAGATACGCAGTATTTT. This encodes CASSQERPRGLVDTQYF.

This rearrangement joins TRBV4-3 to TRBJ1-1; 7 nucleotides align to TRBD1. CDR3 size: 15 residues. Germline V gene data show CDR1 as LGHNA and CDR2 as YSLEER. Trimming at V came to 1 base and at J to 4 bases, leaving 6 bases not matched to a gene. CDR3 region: CASSQASAGGTEAFF. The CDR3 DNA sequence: TGCGCCAGCAGCCAAGCCTCGGCAGGGGGCACTGAAGCTTTCTTT.

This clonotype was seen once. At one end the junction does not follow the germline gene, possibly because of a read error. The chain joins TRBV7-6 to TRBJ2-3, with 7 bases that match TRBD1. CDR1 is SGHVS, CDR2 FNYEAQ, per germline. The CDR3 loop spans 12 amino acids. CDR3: CASAQGTDTKYF. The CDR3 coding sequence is TGTGCCAGCGCGCAGGGGACAGATACGAAGTATTTT.

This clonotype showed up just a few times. CDR3 amino acids: CASSSQGTSGRALNIQYF. The CDR3, as DNA: TGTGCCAGCAGTTCCCAAGGGACTAGCGGGAGGGCCTTAAACATTCAGTACTTC. The rearrangement joins TRBV28 to TRBJ2-4; 16 bases agree with TRBD2. The CDR3 consists of 18 residues. V lost 4 bases to trimming and J lost 6 bases; unmatched junction nucleotides: 9. CDR1 is MDHEN and CDR2 is SYDVKM in the germline V gene.

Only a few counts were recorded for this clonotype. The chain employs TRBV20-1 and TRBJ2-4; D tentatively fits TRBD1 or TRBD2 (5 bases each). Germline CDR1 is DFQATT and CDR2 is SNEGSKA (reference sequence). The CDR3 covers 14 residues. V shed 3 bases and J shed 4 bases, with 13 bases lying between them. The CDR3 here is CSASSDGGKNIQYF. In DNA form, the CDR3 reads TGCAGTGCTAGTTCTGATGGGGGAAAAAACATTCAGTACTTC.

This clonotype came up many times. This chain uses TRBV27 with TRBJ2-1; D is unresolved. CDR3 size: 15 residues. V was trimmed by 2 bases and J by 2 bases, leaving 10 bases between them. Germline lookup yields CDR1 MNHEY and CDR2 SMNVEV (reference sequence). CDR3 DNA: TGTGCCAGCAGTTTAAGTTCAGGAACCTACAATGAGCAGTTCTTC. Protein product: CASSLSSGTYNEQFF.

The CDR3 protein is CASSSRGTSGEVKTQYF. The DNA of the CDR3 is TGTGCCAGCAGCTCGAGGGGGACTAGCGGGGAGGTAAAGACCCAGTACTTC. This chain links TRBV7-2 with TRBJ2-5; TRBD2 matches at 13 bases. This CDR3 has 17 amino acids. In germline, CDR1 is SGHTA, CDR2 FQGNSA. J gave up 6 bases and V 4 bases, and 11 bases lay outside the gene matches.

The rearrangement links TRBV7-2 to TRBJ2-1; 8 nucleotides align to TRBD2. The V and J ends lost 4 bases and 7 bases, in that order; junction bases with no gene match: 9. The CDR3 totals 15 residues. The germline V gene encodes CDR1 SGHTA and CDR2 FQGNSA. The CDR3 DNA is TGTGCCAGCAGCTATAGCGGGGCTAATGCGAATGAGCAGTTCTTC. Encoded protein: CASSYSGANANEQFF. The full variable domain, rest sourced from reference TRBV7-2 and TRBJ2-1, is GAGVSQSPSNKVTEKGKDVELRCDPISGHTALYWYRQSLGQGLEFLIYFQGNSAPDKSGLPSDRFSAERTGGSVSTLTIQRTQQEDSAVYLCASSYSGANANEQFFGPGTRLTVL.

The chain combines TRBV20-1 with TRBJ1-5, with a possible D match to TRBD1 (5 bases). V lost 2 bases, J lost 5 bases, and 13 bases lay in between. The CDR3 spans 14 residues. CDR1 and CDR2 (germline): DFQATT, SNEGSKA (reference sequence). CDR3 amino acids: CSARQGSGDQPQHF. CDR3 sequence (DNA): TGCAGTGCTAGACAGGGTTCGGGGGATCAGCCCCAGCATTTT.

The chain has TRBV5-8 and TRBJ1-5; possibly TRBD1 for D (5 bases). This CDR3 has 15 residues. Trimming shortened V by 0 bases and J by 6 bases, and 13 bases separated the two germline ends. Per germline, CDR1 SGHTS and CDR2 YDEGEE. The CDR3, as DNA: TGTGCCAGCAGCTTGGGCAGGGTGGGCACTCAGCCCCAGCATTTT. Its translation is CASSLGRVGTQPQHF.

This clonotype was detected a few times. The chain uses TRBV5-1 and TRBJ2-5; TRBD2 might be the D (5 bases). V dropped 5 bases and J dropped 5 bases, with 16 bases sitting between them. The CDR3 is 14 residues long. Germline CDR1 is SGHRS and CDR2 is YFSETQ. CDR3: CASRAGPLGETQYF. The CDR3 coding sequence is TGCGCCAGCAGGGCGGGCCCACTGGGGGAGACCCAGTACTTC. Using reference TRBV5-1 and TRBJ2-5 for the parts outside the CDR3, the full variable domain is KAGVTQTPRYLIKTRGQQVTLSCSPISGHRSVSWYQQTPGQGLQFLFEYFSETQRNKGNFPGRFSGRQFSNSRSEMNVSTLELGDSALYLCASRAGPLGETQYFGPGTRLLVL.

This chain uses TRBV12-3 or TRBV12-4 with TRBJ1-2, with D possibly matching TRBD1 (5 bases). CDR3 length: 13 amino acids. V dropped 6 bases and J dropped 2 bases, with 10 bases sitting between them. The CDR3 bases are TGTGCCAGCAGGACAGACATAAACTATGGCTACACCTTC. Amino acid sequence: CASRTDINYGYTF.